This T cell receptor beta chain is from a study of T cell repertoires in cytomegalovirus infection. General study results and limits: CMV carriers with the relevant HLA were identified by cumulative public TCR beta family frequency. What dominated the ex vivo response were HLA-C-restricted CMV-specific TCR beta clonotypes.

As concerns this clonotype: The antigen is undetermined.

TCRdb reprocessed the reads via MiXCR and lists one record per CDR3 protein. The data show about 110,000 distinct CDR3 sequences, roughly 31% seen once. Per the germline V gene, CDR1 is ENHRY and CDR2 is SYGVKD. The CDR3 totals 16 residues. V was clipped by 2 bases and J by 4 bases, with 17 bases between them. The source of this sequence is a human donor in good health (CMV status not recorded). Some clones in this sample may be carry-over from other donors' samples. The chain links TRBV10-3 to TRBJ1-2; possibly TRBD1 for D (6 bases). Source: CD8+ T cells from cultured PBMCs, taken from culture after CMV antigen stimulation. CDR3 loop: CAISERGGSGAYGYTF. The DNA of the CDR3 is TGTGCCATCAGTGAGCGAGGGGGATCAGGGGCCTATGGCTACACCTTC.